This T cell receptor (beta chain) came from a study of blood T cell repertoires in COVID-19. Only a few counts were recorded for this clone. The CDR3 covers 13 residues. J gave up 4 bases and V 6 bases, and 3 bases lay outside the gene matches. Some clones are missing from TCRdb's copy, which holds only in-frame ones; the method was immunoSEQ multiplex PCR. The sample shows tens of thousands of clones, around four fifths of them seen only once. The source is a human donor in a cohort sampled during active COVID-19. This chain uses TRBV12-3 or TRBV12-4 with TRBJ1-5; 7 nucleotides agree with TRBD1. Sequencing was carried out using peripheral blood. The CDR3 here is CASSRDSNQPQHF. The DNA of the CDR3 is TGTGCCAGCAGCCGGGACAGTAATCAGCCCCAGCATTTT.